Below are 16 T cell receptor beta chains sequenced from a single sample in a study of cytomegalovirus exposure and HLA in healthy donors. 13 Jbeta primers and 60 Vbeta primers were used for the PCR. TCRdb's table, derived via immunoSEQ multiplex PCR, lists solely in-frame clones and lacks some. The data contain over 150,000 clones, about three quarters of them singletons. Source material: PBMCs. The receptors stem from a woman aged 35 to 49 in good health and CMV-seropositive.

This clone appeared once. V and J are TRBV4-3 and TRBJ1-2; a weak D match, TRBD1 (6 bases). The V end was cut by 0 bases, the J end by 6 bases, with 11 bases between. This CDR3 contains 14 residues. Germline CDR1 reads LGHNA; CDR2 reads YSLEER. The CDR3: CASSQDRGVDGYTF. In nucleotides, the CDR3 is TGCGCCAGCAGCCAAGACAGGGGCGTCGATGGCTACACCTTC.

Here the CDR3 DNA reads TGTGCCATCAGTGCGTCCGGGACAGGGGGAAATGGCTACACCTTC. It encodes CAISASGTGGNGYTF. This chain connects TRBV10-3 to TRBJ1-2, with TRBD1 matching over 11 bases. The V and J ends lost 4 bases and 6 bases, in that order; junction bases with no gene match: 7. The CDR3 covers 15 residues. Germline V gene data show CDR1 as ENHRY and CDR2 as SYGVKD.

This chain joins TRBV27 and TRBJ1-5; 8 bases are a match to TRBD1. V dropped 5 bases and J dropped 3; count of bases not matched to a gene: 6. Germline CDR1 is MNHEY and CDR2 is SMNVEV (reference sequence). This CDR3 has 15 residues. CDR3 in amino acids: CASSPQGANNQPQHF. In nucleotides, the CDR3 is TGTGCCAGCAGTCCTCAGGGGGCTAACAATCAGCCCCAGCATTTT.

This clone was seen just once. V and J are TRBV6-6 and TRBJ1-6; D not resolved. Germline V gene lookup returns CDR1 MNHNY and CDR2 SVGAGI (reference sequence). V was pared by 1 base and J by 6 bases, with 10 bases between. The CDR3 extends over 15 amino acids. CDR3 loop: CASSYLASRNSPLHF. CDR3 nucleotide sequence: TGTGCCAGCAGTTACTTGGCCTCCCGTAATTCACCCCTCCACTTT.

This rearrangement joins TRBV19 to TRBJ1-5; TRBD1 matches 7 bases. After removal of 5 bases from V and 4 bases from J, the junction contained 5 bases not matched to a gene. The germline V gene encodes CDR1 LNHDA and CDR2 SQIVND (reference sequence). This CDR3 contains 14 residues. The CDR3 sequence: CASSALTGNQPQHF. The CDR3 coding sequence is TGTGCCAGTAGTGCACTGACAGGGAATCAGCCCCAGCATTTT. Drawing the rest from reference TRBV19 and TRBJ1-5, the complete variable domain is DGGITQSPKYLFRKEGQNVTLSCEQNLNHDAMYWYRQDPGQGLRLIYYSQIVNDFQKGDIAEGYSVSREKKESFPLTVTSAQKNPTAFYLCASSALTGNQPQHFGDGTRLSIL.

V gene TRBV7-9 combines with J gene TRBJ1-4; TRBD1 matches 7 bases. CDR1 and CDR2 (germline): SEHNR, FQNEAQ (reference sequence). This CDR3 spans 16 amino acids. J gave up 0 bases and V 4 bases, and 5 bases lay outside the gene matches. The CDR3 sequence: CASSYQQGTTNEKLFF. CDR3 DNA sequence: TGTGCCAGCAGCTACCAACAGGGGACAACTAATGAAAAACTGTTTTTT.

The chain recombines TRBV6-5 with TRBJ2-1, with D perhaps matching TRBD1 (5 bases). V shed 8 bases and J shed 8 bases, with 19 bases lying between them. The CDR3 has 14 amino acids. The germline gives CDR1 MNHEY, CDR2 SVGAGI. The DNA of the CDR3 is TGTGCCAGCTCCCTGGCCGGCTTGGGGCATGAGCAGTTCTTC. Translated, it gives CASSLAGLGHEQFF.

The chain has TRBV4-1 and TRBJ2-2; D is ambiguous. Deletions cut 3 bases from V and 0 bases from J, with 11 bases between. This CDR3 has 16 amino acids. CDR1 and CDR2 from the germline V gene are MGHRA and YSYEKL. CDR3 sequence (DNA): TGCGCCAGCAGCCACAGACAACCCGCGAACACCGGGGAGCTGTTTTTT. Protein product: CASSHRQPANTGELFF.

This clone occurred once. The chain employs TRBV11-3 and TRBJ1-1, with 8 bases matching TRBD1. Germline lookup yields CDR1 SGHNT and CDR2 YENEEA. CDR3 length equals 14 residues. The trim removed 3 bases at V and 5 bases at J, leaving 5 bases unmatched. The CDR3 here is CASSFQGARTEAFF. The CDR3 nucleotides are TGTGCCAGCAGCTTCCAGGGGGCGAGGACTGAAGCTTTCTTT.

The sample holds one count of this clone. This chain joins TRBV28 and TRBJ1-3; a possible D gene is TRBD1 (5 bases). Germline V lookup: CDR1 MDHEN, CDR2 SYDVKM. The CDR3 consists of 14 residues. Trimming took off 4 bases at V and 4 bases at J, with 11 bases between the two ends. The DNA of the CDR3 is TGTGCCAGCAGTTCAGGGTCACTGGGAAACACCATATATTTT. Encoded protein: CASSSGSLGNTIYF.

The gene calls are TRBV9 and TRBJ2-5; D is possibly TRBD2 (6 bases). The CDR3 extends over 14 amino acids. From germline, CDR1 is SGDLS and CDR2 YYNGEE. V lost 4 bases to trimming and J lost 4 bases, with 14 bases between them. The CDR3 coding sequence is TGTGCCAGCAGCTCGGGACTTGGACCAGAGACCCAGTACTTC. This sequence encodes CASSSGLGPETQYF.

Only a few counts were recorded for this clone. This chain links TRBV7-9 with TRBJ1-1, with 7 bases identical to TRBD1. This CDR3 has 15 amino acids. With 5 bases clipped from V and 0 bases from J, the junction kept 6 bases outside the gene matches. Germline CDR1 reads SEHNR; CDR2 reads FQNEAQ (reference sequence). Here the CDR3 DNA reads TGTGCCAGCAGCCCTCGGGGACAGATGAACACTGAAGCTTTCTTT. This sequence encodes CASSPRGQMNTEAFF.

This rearrangement joins TRBV18 to TRBJ1-6; D perhaps matches TRBD1 (5 bases). CDR1 and CDR2 (germline): KGHSH, LQKENI. The V end was cut by 3 bases, the J end by 8 bases, with 8 bases between. The CDR3 contains 13 residues. Here the CDR3 DNA reads TGTGCCAGCTCACCGTCGGGGGATTCACCCCTCCACTTT. It yields the protein CASSPSGDSPLHF.

This chain connects TRBV10-2 to TRBJ2-7; 8 bases are a match to TRBD1. The CDR3 has 17 amino acids. The junction had 11 bases not matched to a gene; V was cut back by 3 bases and J by 1 base. CDR1 and CDR2 from the germline V gene are WSHSY and SAAADI. The CDR3 nucleotides are TGCGCCAGCAGTGAAGGCAGGGGGCCTACCCTATCCTACGAGCAGTACTTC. Translated: CASSEGRGPTLSYEQYF.

This chain joins TRBV25-1 and TRBJ2-7; maybe TRBD1 (5 bases). V was shortened by 5 bases and J by 3 bases, with 11 bases between the two germline ends. Germline values: CDR1 MGHDK, CDR2 SYGVNS. The CDR3 has 13 residues. CDR3 in amino acids: CASSRQGGYEQYF. CDR3 DNA: TGTGCCAGCAGTCGGCAGGGCGGCTACGAGCAGTACTTC.

The V and J genes are TRBV7-2 and TRBJ2-1; D not resolved. This CDR3 has 13 residues. V lost 3 bases, J lost 4 bases, and 7 bases lay in between. Per germline, CDR1 SGHTA and CDR2 FQGNSA. CDR3 nucleotide sequence: TGTGCCAGCAGCTTCAGCGTTTACAATGAGCAGTTCTTC. It yields the protein CASSFSVYNEQFF.